The present T cell receptor beta chain was sequenced within a study of cytomegalovirus exposure and HLA in healthy donors. Amplification used 60 Vbeta primers and 13 Jbeta primers. Sequencing was performed with immunoSEQ multiplex PCR; in TCRdb, only in-frame clones are kept and a portion is missing. In the table there are 150,000 to 180,000 clones, 80% of which are singletons. This clone was seen more than once but under ten times. Its antigen remains unidentified. Notes on the study in general: Most CMV-associated TCR beta chains appeared HLA-restricted in a later analysis. Later, an analysis showed that TCR beta chains associated with HLA were more clonally expanded than others that were equally common. Whilst most TCR sequences proved rare, a subset of public TCRs occurred across many donors.

Specimen: PBMCs. This TCR was sampled from a man in his thirties or forties in good health and CMV-seropositive.

The CDR3 loop reads CASSYTRTEERETQYF. The CDR3 coding sequence is TGTGCCAGCAGTTACACCCGGACGGAAGAGCGGGAGACCCAGTACTTC. This sequence joins TRBV6-5 and TRBJ2-5; TRBD2 might be the D (5 bases). CDR1 and CDR2 (germline): MNHEY, SVGAGI. Trimming removed 2 bases at V and 5 bases at J, with 18 bases between. The CDR3 covers 16 residues.